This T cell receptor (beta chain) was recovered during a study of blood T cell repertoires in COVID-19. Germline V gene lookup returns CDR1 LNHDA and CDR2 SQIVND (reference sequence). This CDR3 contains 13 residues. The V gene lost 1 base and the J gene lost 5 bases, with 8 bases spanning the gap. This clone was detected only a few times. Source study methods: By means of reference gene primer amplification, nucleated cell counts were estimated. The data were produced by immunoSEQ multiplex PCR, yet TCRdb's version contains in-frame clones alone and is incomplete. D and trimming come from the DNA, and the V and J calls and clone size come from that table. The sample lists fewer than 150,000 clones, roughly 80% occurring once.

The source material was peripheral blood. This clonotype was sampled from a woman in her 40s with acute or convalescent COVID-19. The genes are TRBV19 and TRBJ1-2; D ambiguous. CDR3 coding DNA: TGTGCCAGTAGTATAGCCCGGGAATATGGCTACACCTTC. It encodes CASSIAREYGYTF.